This T cell receptor beta chain was documented in a study of Graves' ophthalmopathy and Graves' hyperthyroidism. The diagnostic workup employed clinical symptoms, serum thyroxine, TRAb, thyroid ultrasound and orbital computed tomography. Findings of the study overall: This model predicted ophthalmopathy progression (sensitivity roughly 70%, specificity about 72%). Ophthalmopathy could be told apart from stable hyperthyroidism by a 13-signature model (approximately 90% sensitivity, about 80% specificity).

Many counts were recorded for this clonotype. The antigen remains unidentified. Trimming removed 4 bases at V and 7 bases at J, with 20 bases between. The CDR3 is 15 residues long. Germline V lookup: CDR1 MNHEY, CDR2 SMNVEV (reference sequence). The authors amplified TCR beta CDR3 regions from RNA transcripts. RT-PCR with HTBI primers came first, then second-round multiplex PCR. TCRdb reprocessed the multiplex PCR reads via MiXCR and lists one record per CDR3 protein. The sample shows about 380,000 distinct CDR3 sequences, over 15% of them seen only once. The rearrangement links TRBV27 to TRBJ2-7; D is unclear. Source material: peripheral blood. This TCR derives from a woman aged 18-29 years with stable Graves' hyperthyroidism. The CDR3 spells CASSSPLRRFGEQYF. DNA for the CDR3: TGTGCCAGCAGTTCACCCCTCCGCAGGTTCGGGGAGCAGTACTTC.